Below, 18 T cell receptor beta chains from the same sample are listed, as sequenced in a study of shared clonotypes between healthy human individuals. Assay: immunoSEQ multiplex PCR; the TCRdb copy retains only in-frame clones and omits some. Here the sample spans approximately 480,000 clones, nearly 80% being singletons. The sample comprised PBMCs. The receptors were gathered from a woman in her forties in good health. Some clones in this sample may be carry-over from other donors' samples.

This clone was detected once. The chain combines TRBV28 with TRBJ1-2; 10 bases align to TRBD1. Looked up from germline, CDR1 is MDHEN and CDR2 is SYDVKM. The CDR3 extends over 15 amino acids. V dropped 10 bases and J dropped 1; count of bases not matched to a gene: 9. CDR3 nucleotides: TGTGCCATCCCGGGACAGGGGCGCCATAACTATGGCTACACCTTC. It yields the protein CAIPGQGRHNYGYTF.

Comments on this clone: Other nucleotide sequences from this sample produce the same CDR3. This chain joins TRBV29-1 and TRBJ1-1, with D perhaps matching TRBD1 (5 bases). The CDR3 length is 13 residues. The germline V gene encodes CDR1 SQVTM and CDR2 ANQGSEA. The germline V and J ends were trimmed by 0 bases and 1 base, with 6 bases remaining between them. This chain's CDR3 is CSVEEGGNTEAFF. The CDR3 DNA is TGCAGCGTTGAAGAGGGGGGGAACACTGAAGCTTTCTTT.

V is TRBV9 and J is TRBJ2-2; 10 bases match TRBD1. Germline-derived CDR1 and CDR2 are SGDLS and YYNGEE. The V gene end was trimmed by 0 bases and the J gene end by 6 bases; junction bases not matched to a gene: 8. The CDR3 consists of 17 residues. The CDR3 loop is CASSVDRGTGVAGELFF. Written as DNA, the CDR3 is TGTGCCAGCAGCGTAGATCGGGGGACAGGGGTCGCCGGGGAGCTGTTTTTT.

The chain couples TRBV18 to TRBJ1-4, with a tentative D call TRBD1 (5 bases). The CDR3 has 13 residues. Germline CDR1 is KGHSH and CDR2 is LQKENI. V lost 3 bases to trimming and J lost 8 bases, with 10 bases between them. The CDR3 spells CASSPGQEEKLFF. The CDR3 nucleotides are TGTGCCAGCTCACCGGGGCAGGAGGAAAAACTGTTTTTT.

V is TRBV7-2 and J is TRBJ2-3; no reliable D call. The CDR3 runs 14 residues. Trimming pared 8 bases from V and 2 bases from J, leaving 14 bases between. Germline-derived CDR1 and CDR2 are SGHTA and FQGNSA. The CDR3 reads CASARLLNTDTQYF. CDR3 in DNA: TGTGCCAGCGCTAGACTTCTCAACACAGATACGCAGTATTTT.

The chain couples TRBV5-1 to TRBJ2-3; no clear D gene. The CDR3 has 16 residues. Germline CDR1 reads SGHRS; CDR2 reads YFSETQ. V shed 5 bases and J shed 5 bases, with 21 bases lying between them. CDR3 sequence reads: CASRHWALSEGDTQYF. The CDR3 bases are TGCGCCAGCAGACACTGGGCCCTTTCCGAAGGAGATACGCAGTATTTT.

The rearrangement joins TRBV28 to TRBJ2-1; 9 bases agree with TRBD1. Germline CDR1 and CDR2: MDHEN and SYDVKM. V trimming: 5 bases; J trimming: 6 bases; junction bases outside the gene matches: 8. The CDR3 sequence is 15 residues long. CDR3 amino acids: CASSTPGQGANEQFF. The CDR3 DNA reads TGTGCCAGCAGTACCCCGGGACAGGGCGCCAATGAGCAGTTCTTC.

This chain uses TRBV6-1 with TRBJ2-5; D is ambiguous. The CDR3 is made up of 12 amino acids. The V and J ends lost 3 bases and 4 bases respectively, with 6 bases between them. Per the germline V gene, CDR1 is MNHNS and CDR2 is SASEGT. CDR3 nucleotides: TGTGCCAGCAGTGAGAATAGAGAGACCCAGTACTTC. It codes for CASSENRETQYF.

This chain connects TRBV7-2 to TRBJ2-1, with a tentative D call TRBD2 (5 bases). Trimming pared 7 bases from V and 2 bases from J, leaving 9 bases between. The CDR3 length is 13 residues. Germline loops: CDR1 SGHTA, CDR2 FQGNSA. The CDR3 sequence is CASNTRAYNEQFF. CDR3 sequence (DNA): TGTGCCAGCAACACTAGGGCCTACAATGAGCAGTTCTTC.

V gene TRBV5-4 combines with J gene TRBJ2-5; no definite D call. Germline lookup yields CDR1 SGHNT and CDR2 YYREEE (reference sequence). The CDR3 covers 13 residues. Trimming shortened V by 1 base and J by 4 bases, and 8 bases separated the two germline ends. CDR3 region: CASSLPETETQYF. The CDR3 nucleotides read TGTGCCAGCAGCTTGCCTGAGACAGAGACCCAGTACTTC.

The table lists this clone with a few counts. V usage is TRBV21-1 and J usage is TRBJ1-2; the table calls TRBD1, which could not be checked here. TRBV21-1 is termed a pseudogene. The CDR3 has 13 amino acids. CDR3: CARVTGGRYGYTF. The CDR3 region has the DNA TGTGCCAGGGTGACAGGGGGCCGCTATGGCTACACCTTC.

The CDR3 DNA follows: TGTGCCAGCAGCTACACTAGCAGCAATGAGCAGTTCTTC. It encodes CASSYTSSNEQFF. The chain recombines TRBV11-3 with TRBJ2-1; D might be TRBD2 (6 bases). From germline, CDR1 is SGHNT and CDR2 YENEEA. CDR3 length: 13 amino acids. V was shortened by 4 bases and J by 6 bases, with 10 bases between the two germline ends.

This sequence joins TRBV5-1 and TRBJ1-2; D uncertain. CDR1 SGHRS and CDR2 YFSETQ come from the germline V gene. There are 13 residues in the CDR3. The V gene lost 0 bases and the J gene lost 6 bases, with 9 bases spanning the gap. The CDR3 DNA reads as TGCGCCAGCAGCTTGGCGTCAGGCGATGGCTACACCTTC. Protein product: CASSLASGDGYTF.

In DNA, the CDR3 is TGTGCCAGCAGTGAAGCAGAACTATACGAGCAGTACTTC. As protein: CASSEAELYEQYF. The chain recombines TRBV6-1 with TRBJ2-7; no definite D call. Looked up from germline, CDR1 is MNHNS and CDR2 is SASEGT. This CDR3 is 13 amino acids long. Trimming took off 0 bases at V and 4 bases at J, with 7 bases between the two ends.

The chain employs TRBV6-6 and TRBJ2-5, with D possibly matching TRBD2 (6 bases). Per germline, CDR1 MNHNY and CDR2 SVGAGI (reference sequence). This CDR3 has 14 residues. V lost 0 bases, J lost 5 bases, and 10 bases lay in between. CDR3 protein: CASSYSRGAETQYF. The CDR3 region has the DNA TGTGCCAGCAGTTACTCGCGGGGAGCTGAGACCCAGTACTTC.

This clone was recorded a few times. This chain connects TRBV28 to TRBJ1-1; D gene ambiguous. Germline CDR1 reads MDHEN; CDR2 reads SYDVKM. The CDR3 is made up of 12 amino acids. Trimming took off 2 bases at V and 5 bases at J, with 6 bases between the two ends. CDR3 sequence: CASSLQGTEAFF. The CDR3 coding sequence is TGTGCCAGCAGTTTACAAGGGACTGAAGCTTTCTTT. The entire variable domain, with the rest obtained from reference TRBV28 and TRBJ1-1, is as follows: DVKVTQSSRYLVKRTGEKVFLECVQDMDHENMFWYRQDPGLGLRLIYFSYDVKMKEKGDIPEGYSVSREKKERFSLILESASTNQTSMYLCASSLQGTEAFFGQGTRLTVV.

The chain joins TRBV7-2 to TRBJ2-7, with 9 bases matching TRBD2. Germline V gene sequence: CDR1 SGHTA, CDR2 FQGNSA. The J segment lost 2 bases and the V segment lost 3 bases, leaving 5 bases of the junction unmatched. The CDR3 sequence is 15 residues long. CDR3 coding DNA: TGTGCCAGCAGCTTCCAGACTAGCGGAGCCTACGAGCAGTACTTC. It yields the protein CASSFQTSGAYEQYF. Combining the CDR3 with reference TRBV7-2 and TRBJ2-7 gives the whole variable domain GAGVSQSPSNKVTEKGKDVELRCDPISGHTALYWYRQSLGQGLEFLIYFQGNSAPDKSGLPSDRFSAERTGGSVSTLTIQRTQQEDSAVYLCASSFQTSGAYEQYFGPGTRLTVT.

A word on this clone: A clone one base away is much larger, so this may be a read error. The rearrangement joins TRBV6-5 to TRBJ1-4; D uncertain. There are 14 residues in the CDR3. Trimming took 6 bases from V and 8 from J, leaving 16 bases between them. Germline assignment: CDR1 MNHEY and CDR2 SVGAGI. Here the CDR3 DNA reads TGTGCCAGCAGCCGAGGACGGGGAGGGGAAAAACTGTTTTTT. This gives the protein CASSRGRGGEKLFF.